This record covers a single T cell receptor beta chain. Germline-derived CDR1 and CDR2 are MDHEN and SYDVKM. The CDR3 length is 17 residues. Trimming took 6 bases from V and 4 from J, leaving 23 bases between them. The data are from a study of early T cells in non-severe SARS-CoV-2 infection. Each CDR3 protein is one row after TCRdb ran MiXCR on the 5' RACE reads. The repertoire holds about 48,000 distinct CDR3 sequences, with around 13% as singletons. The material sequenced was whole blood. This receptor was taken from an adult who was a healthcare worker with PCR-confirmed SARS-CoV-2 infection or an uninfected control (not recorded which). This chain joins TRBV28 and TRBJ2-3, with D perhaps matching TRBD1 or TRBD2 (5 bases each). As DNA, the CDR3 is TGTGCCAGCAGCCAATATTCTGGGGGAGAGCACGCAGATACGCAGTATTTT. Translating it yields CASSQYSGGEHADTQYF. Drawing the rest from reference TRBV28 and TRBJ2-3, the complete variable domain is DVKVTQSSRYLVKRTGEKVFLECVQDMDHENMFWYRQDPGLGLRLIYFSYDVKMKEKGDIPEGYSVSREKKERFSLILESASTNQTSMYLCASSQYSGGEHADTQYFGPGTRLTVL.